The subject of this entry is one T cell receptor (beta chain). Its antigen is unknown. Peripheral blood came from all dose cohorts at three timepoints. This specimen comes from a study of OX40 agonist ivuxolimab in advanced cancers. Study-level background: Males comprised roughly four fifths of the group, whose mean age was approximately 60 years (range 23 to 79). Three patients, one with hepatocellular carcinoma and two with cutaneous melanoma, responded partially.

The protocol was immunoSEQ multiplex PCR, while the TCRdb copy is restricted to in-frame clones and leaves out a portion. The sample lists 70,000 to 95,000 clones; around 90% were seen once. Overall study findings and caveats: Low normalized T-cell clonal expansion was also seen in some nonresponders.

This specimen consisted of CD4+ or CD8+ T cells sorted from blood, obtained in a trial of the OX40 agonist ivuxolimab. The source of this sequence is an adult with an advanced solid tumor such as melanoma, head and neck, liver or kidney cancer.

CDR3 bases: TGTGCCAGCAGCCTCTCTGGGGCCAACGTCCTGACTTTC. It translates to CASSLSGANVLTF. The chain links TRBV6-4 to TRBJ2-6; D not certain. CDR3 length: 13 residues. Germline CDR1 reads MRHNA; CDR2 reads SNTAGT. Trimming took off 6 bases at V and 0 bases at J, with 3 bases between the two ends.